This entry lists 12 T cell receptor beta chains sequenced from one sample in a study of monozygotic twins with inflammatory bowel disease. Reanalyzing the 5' RACE reads, TCRdb keeps one entry per CDR3 protein, without DNA. Recorded for this sample: 300,000 to 450,000 distinct CDR3 sequences. The sample taken for sequencing was blood. The receptors were gathered from a human donor with ulcerative colitis or Crohn's disease, or a healthy co-twin of an affected twin (not recorded which).

The rearrangement links TRBV12-3 or TRBV12-4 to TRBJ1-3; TCRdb lists TRBD1, though no DNA is available to test this call. The length of the CDR3 is 15 residues. The chain's CDR3 is CASSFIGAAGNTIYF.

The chain couples TRBV29-1 to TRBJ2-7; TCRdb reports TRBD1, a call that lacks DNA to check it against. Germline assignment: CDR1 SQVTM and CDR2 ANQGSEA. The CDR3 spans 11 residues. The CDR3 is CSVGWGWEQYF.

The V and J genes are TRBV5-4 and TRBJ1-2; TCRdb indicates TRBD1, and absent DNA this call remains unverified. Germline V gene sequence: CDR1 SGHNT, CDR2 YYREEE (reference sequence). This CDR3 is 14 amino acids long. The CDR3 spells CASSPRTGYYGYTF.

Here the CDR3 reads CASSLPGQGVVQYF. The rearrangement links TRBV7-2 to TRBJ2-7; the D call from TCRdb, TRBD1, cannot be confirmed without DNA. Per germline, CDR1 SGHTA and CDR2 FQGNSA. The CDR3 consists of 14 residues.

The V and J genes are TRBV18 and TRBJ1-5. CDR3 length: 16 amino acids. The germline CDR1 and CDR2 sequences are KGHSH and LQKENI. The CDR3 region is CASSLGTADSNQPQHF.

The CDR3 reads CASSLQPTSGGSSGNEQFF. The V gene is TRBV3-1, the J gene TRBJ2-1; with no DNA, the TCRdb D assignment of TRBD2 cannot be verified. Germline loops: CDR1 LGHDT, CDR2 YNNKEL (reference sequence). This CDR3 comprises 19 residues.

The chain uses TRBV5-5 and TRBJ1-1. CDR1 and CDR2 (germline): SGHKS, YYEKEE (reference sequence). CDR3 length: 13 residues. The CDR3 here is CASSLVAGTEAFF.

The chain recombines TRBV4-2 with TRBJ2-3. Germline CDR1 is LGHNA and CDR2 is YNFKEQ. The CDR3 has 13 residues. The CDR3 sequence is CASSQAPSDTQYF.

The rearrangement joins TRBV6-6 to TRBJ2-1. Looked up from germline, CDR1 is MNHNY and CDR2 is SVGAGI (reference sequence). The CDR3 length is 14 residues. CDR3 amino acids: CASSYGGSNNEQFF.

CDR3 in amino acids: CASSLLGQGAGTEAFF. The chain recombines TRBV12-3 or TRBV12-4 with TRBJ1-1; TCRdb returns TRBD1, unconfirmable since there is no DNA. There are 16 residues in the CDR3.

The chain joins TRBV5-1 to TRBJ2-1; the TCRdb call, TRBD1, lacks DNA for checking. This CDR3 has 15 residues. The germline V gene has CDR1 SGHRS and CDR2 YFSETQ. The CDR3 sequence: CASSLEPQGADEQFF.

V and J are TRBV5-1 and TRBJ2-5; as DNA is missing, the TRBD1 call by TCRdb cannot be tested. The length of the CDR3 is 15 residues. The germline V gene encodes CDR1 SGHRS and CDR2 YFSETQ. This chain's CDR3 is CASSTSGTPKETQYF.